The 8 T cell receptor beta chains listed next were all sequenced from one sample in a study of cytomegalovirus exposure and HLA in healthy donors (dated by TCRdb to 2016 to 2017). Libraries were made using the immunoSEQ multiplex PCR assay. A mixture of 60 forward primers for TCR Vbeta segments and 13 reverse primers for TCR Jbeta segments was used in the multiplex PCR. TCRdb retrieved this table from immuneACCESS and kept in-frame rearrangements only. Not all clones are present; in checked studies, unresolved V genes account for under half, and no reason is known for the remainder. The sample records about 160,000 clones, 60% to 85% of which are singletons. The leading ten clones occupy 3% of the sample. Sequenced material: PBMCs. The receptors were sampled from a woman in her forties or fifties in good health and CMV-seropositive.

The chain is built from TRBV29-1 and TRBJ2-5; TRBD1 matches at 10 bases. CDR1 SQVTM and CDR2 ANQGSEA come from the germline V gene. Trimming took 7 bases from V and 8 from J; bases not matched to a gene: 7. CDR3 length: 12 amino acids. This CDR3 reads CSARQGAGTQYF. Written as DNA, the CDR3 is TGCAGCGCACGACAGGGGGCGGGAACCCAGTACTTC.

This clone was picked up a small number of times. The chain recombines TRBV6-5 with TRBJ1-5; perhaps TRBD1 as D (5 bases). Germline values: CDR1 MNHEY, CDR2 SVGAGI. The CDR3 runs 15 residues. V was clipped by 6 bases and J by 2 bases, with 14 bases between them. The CDR3: CASSRDGTRNQPQHF. The CDR3 DNA follows: TGTGCCAGCAGCCGGGACGGGACTCGCAATCAGCCCCAGCATTTT.

The V call is TRBV7-9, the J call TRBJ1-2, with D unresolved. The CDR3 is 13 amino acids. Per germline, CDR1 SEHNR and CDR2 FQNEAQ (reference sequence). V was pared by 1 base and J by 5 bases, with 8 bases between. CDR3 nucleotides: TGTGCCAGCAGCTTAGATGCGGGATATGGCTACACCTTC. This encodes CASSLDAGYGYTF.

In its sample, this clone was seen a few times. This rearrangement joins TRBV5-1 to TRBJ2-1; D gene unclear. From germline, CDR1 is SGHRS and CDR2 YFSETQ. The CDR3 extends over 13 amino acids. V lost 0 bases and J 5 bases, leaving 6 bases between the germline ends. The DNA of the CDR3 is TGCGCCAGCAGCTTGGGGCAGGACAATGAGCAGTTCTTC. Protein: CASSLGQDNEQFF.

This clone came up many times. The V and J genes are TRBV4-1 and TRBJ1-4; 7 bases are a match to TRBD1. Looked up from germline, CDR1 is MGHRA and CDR2 is YSYEKL. The CDR3 has 15 residues. J lost 7 bases, V lost 4 bases, and 9 bases had no gene match. In DNA, the CDR3 is TGCGCCAGCAGCCGTCTGACAGGGTCTTTTGAAAAACTGTTTTTT. The encoded protein is CASSRLTGSFEKLFF.

The rearrangement joins TRBV6-5 to TRBJ1-5; D might be TRBD1 (5 bases). CDR1 and CDR2 from the germline V gene are MNHEY and SVGAGI. Trimming stripped 5 bases from V and 5 bases from J, with 10 bases between. The length of the CDR3 is 13 residues. The CDR3 DNA is TGTGCCAGCAGTCGGGGGATTCATCAGCCCCAGCATTTT. This codes for CASSRGIHQPQHF.

The chain recombines TRBV15 with TRBJ1-3, with unresolved D. The CDR3 is 17 amino acids. V shed 0 bases and J shed 4 bases, with 16 bases lying between them. The germline gives CDR1 LNHNV, CDR2 YYDKDF (reference sequence). CDR3 sequence reads: CATSRDRSAGFGNTIYF. Written as DNA, the CDR3 is TGTGCCACCAGCAGAGATCGATCAGCCGGGTTCGGAAACACCATATATTTT.

This clone was counted between two and nine times. The genes are TRBV4-1 and TRBJ2-7; D may be TRBD2 (5 bases). CDR1 and CDR2 from the germline V gene are MGHRA and YSYEKL. Trimming pared 1 base from V and 0 bases from J, leaving 10 bases between. This CDR3 spans 15 amino acids. CDR3 residues: CASSQVPGDSYEQYF. The CDR3 DNA follows: TGCGCCAGCAGCCAAGTCCCCGGGGACTCCTACGAGCAGTACTTC.